This T cell receptor beta chain was captured by sequencing in a study of CD8+ T cells in alopecia areata. Germline assignment: CDR1 MGHRA and CDR2 YSYEKL. V lost 5 bases to trimming and J lost 0 bases, with 14 bases between them. This CDR3 spans 16 amino acids. Treatment denoted: oral pan-JAK inhibitor, 5-10 mg twice daily. Extracted from the samples, RNA was reverse transcribed into cDNA to serve as the sequencing template. The protocol was immunoSEQ multiplex PCR, while the TCRdb copy is restricted to in-frame clones and leaves out a portion. The data show some 96,000 clones, approximately 66% seen once.

The clonotype originates from a human donor with alopecia areata. The sample consisted of CD8+ T cells sorted from blood, taken at week 4, from a patient treated with tofacitinib. The chain is built from TRBV4-1 and TRBJ2-1; D is perhaps TRBD1 or TRBD2 (6 bases each). CDR3 amino acids: CASSARGGLSYNEQFF. The CDR3 bases are TGCGCCAGCAGCGCCCGTGGGGGGCTCTCCTACAATGAGCAGTTCTTC.